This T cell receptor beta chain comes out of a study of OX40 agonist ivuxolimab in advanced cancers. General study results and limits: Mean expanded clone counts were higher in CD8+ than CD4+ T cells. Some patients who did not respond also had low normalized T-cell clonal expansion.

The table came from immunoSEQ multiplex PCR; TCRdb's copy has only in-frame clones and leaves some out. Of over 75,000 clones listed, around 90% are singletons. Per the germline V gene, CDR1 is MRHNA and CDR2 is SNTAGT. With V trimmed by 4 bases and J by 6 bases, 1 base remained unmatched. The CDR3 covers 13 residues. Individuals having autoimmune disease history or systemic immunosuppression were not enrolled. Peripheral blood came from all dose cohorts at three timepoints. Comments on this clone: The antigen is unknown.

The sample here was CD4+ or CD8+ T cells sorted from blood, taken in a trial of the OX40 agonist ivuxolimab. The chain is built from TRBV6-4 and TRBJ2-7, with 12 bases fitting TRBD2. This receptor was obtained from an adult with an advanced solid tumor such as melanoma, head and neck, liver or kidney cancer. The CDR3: CASSASGRAEQYF. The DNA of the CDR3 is TGTGCCAGCAGTGCTAGCGGGAGGGCCGAGCAGTACTTC.